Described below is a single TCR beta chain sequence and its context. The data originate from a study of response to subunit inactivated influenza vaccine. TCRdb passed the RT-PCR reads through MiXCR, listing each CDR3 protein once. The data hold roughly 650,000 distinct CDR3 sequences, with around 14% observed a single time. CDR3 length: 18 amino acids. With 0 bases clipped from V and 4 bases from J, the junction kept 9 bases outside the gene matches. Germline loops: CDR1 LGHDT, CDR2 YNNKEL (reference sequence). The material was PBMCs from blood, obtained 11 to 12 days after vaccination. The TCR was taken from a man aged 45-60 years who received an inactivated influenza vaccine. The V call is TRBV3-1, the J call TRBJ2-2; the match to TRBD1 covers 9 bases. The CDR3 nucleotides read TGTGCCAGCAGCCAAGATGCCGTCGGGACAGGGCCCACCGGGGAGCTGTTTTTT. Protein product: CASSQDAVGTGPTGELFF.